Given below is one T cell receptor (beta chain) in context. Its antigen is undetermined. J was trimmed by 6 bases and V by 2 bases; bases with no gene match: 7. CDR1 is LGHNA and CDR2 is YNFKEQ in the germline V gene. The CDR3 spans 16 residues. The protocol was immunoSEQ multiplex PCR, while the TCRdb copy is restricted to in-frame clones and leaves out a portion. The repertoire holds tens of thousands of clones, with roughly 83% as singletons. This sample is drawn from a study of cytomegalovirus exposure and HLA in healthy donors. Background on the study: The 120 or so validation repertoires were produced on the same platform as the 670 or so repertoires of the first cohort. This was reported in a later analysis.

Points from the study as a whole: It was confirmed in vitro that a few of the CMV-associated chains were specific for CMV antigens. Subsequent analysis found a tendency for first-cohort TCR clusters to co-occur within the 120 or so validation repertoires.

Sequencing input: PBMCs. The origin of this receptor is a woman younger than 30 in good health and CMV-seropositive. The chain links TRBV4-2 to TRBJ2-2, with 9 bases aligning to TRBD2. CDR3 DNA sequence: TGTGCCAGCAGCCAACAGGGCGGGGGGGCATCCGGGGAGCTGTTTTTT. This encodes CASSQQGGGASGELFF.